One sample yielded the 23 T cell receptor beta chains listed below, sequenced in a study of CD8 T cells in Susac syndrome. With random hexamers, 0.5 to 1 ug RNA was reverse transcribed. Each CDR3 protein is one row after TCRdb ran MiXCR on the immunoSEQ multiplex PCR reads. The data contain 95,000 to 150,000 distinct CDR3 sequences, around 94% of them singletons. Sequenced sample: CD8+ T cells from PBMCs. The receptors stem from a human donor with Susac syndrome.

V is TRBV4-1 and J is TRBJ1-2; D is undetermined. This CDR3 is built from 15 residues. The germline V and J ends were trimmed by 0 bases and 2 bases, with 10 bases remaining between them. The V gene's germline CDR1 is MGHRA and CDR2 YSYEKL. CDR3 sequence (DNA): TGCGCCAGCAGCCAAGAATCGAGAGAGAACTATGGCTACACCTTC. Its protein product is CASSQESRENYGYTF.

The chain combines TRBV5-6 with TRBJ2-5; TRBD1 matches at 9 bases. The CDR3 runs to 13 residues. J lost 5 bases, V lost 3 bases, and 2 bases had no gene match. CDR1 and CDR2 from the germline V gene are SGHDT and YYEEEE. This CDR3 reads CASSWTGEETQYF. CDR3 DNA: TGTGCCAGCAGCTGGACAGGGGAGGAGACCCAGTACTTC. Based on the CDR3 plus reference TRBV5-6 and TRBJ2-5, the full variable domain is DAGVTQSPTHLIKTRGQQVTLRCSPKSGHDTVSWYQQALGQGPQFIFQYYEEEERQRGNFPDRFSGHQFPNYSSELNVNALLLGDSALYLCASSWTGEETQYFGPGTRLLVL.

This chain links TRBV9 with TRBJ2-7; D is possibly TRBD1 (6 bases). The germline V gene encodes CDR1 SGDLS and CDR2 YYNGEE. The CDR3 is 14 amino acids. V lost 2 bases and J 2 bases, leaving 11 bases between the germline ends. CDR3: CASSVRDTTYEQYF. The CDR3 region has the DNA TGTGCCAGCAGCGTCCGGGACACCACCTACGAGCAGTACTTC.

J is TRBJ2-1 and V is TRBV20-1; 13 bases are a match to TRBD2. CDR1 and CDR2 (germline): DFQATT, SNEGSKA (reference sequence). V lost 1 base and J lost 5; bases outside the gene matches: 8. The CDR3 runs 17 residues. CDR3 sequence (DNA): TGCAGTGCTAGAGTTAGGACTAGCGGGGGCCTTGACAATGAGCAGTTCTTC. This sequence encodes CSARVRTSGGLDNEQFF.

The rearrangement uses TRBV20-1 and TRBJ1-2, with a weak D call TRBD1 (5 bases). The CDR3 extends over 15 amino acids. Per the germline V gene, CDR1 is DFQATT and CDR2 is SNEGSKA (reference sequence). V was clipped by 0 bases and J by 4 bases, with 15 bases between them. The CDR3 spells CSARDYGRDGYGYTF. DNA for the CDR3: TGCAGTGCTAGAGATTATGGCCGGGACGGCTATGGCTACACCTTC.

CDR3 region: CAWSVRRGGNQETQYF. CDR3 nucleotide sequence: TGTGCCTGGAGTGTACGCCGCGGGGGGAACCAAGAGACCCAGTACTTC. The V and J genes are TRBV30 and TRBJ2-5; 8 nucleotides agree with TRBD2. This CDR3 comprises 16 residues. J gave up 0 bases and V 0 bases, and 6 bases lay outside the gene matches. Germline V CDR1 and CDR2: GTSNPN, SVGIG (reference sequence).

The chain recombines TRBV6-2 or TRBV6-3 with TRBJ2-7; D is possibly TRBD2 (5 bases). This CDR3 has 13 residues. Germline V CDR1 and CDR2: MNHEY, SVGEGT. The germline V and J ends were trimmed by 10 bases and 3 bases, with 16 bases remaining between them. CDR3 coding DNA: TGTGCCACCGTGTCCCTCCGGGACTACGAGCAGTACTTC. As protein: CATVSLRDYEQYF.

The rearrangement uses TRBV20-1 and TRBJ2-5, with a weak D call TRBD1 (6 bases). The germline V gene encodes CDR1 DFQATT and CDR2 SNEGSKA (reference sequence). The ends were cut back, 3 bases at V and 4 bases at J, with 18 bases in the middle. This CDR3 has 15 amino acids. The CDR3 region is CSASAPGQGLETQYF. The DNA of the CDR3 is TGCAGTGCTAGTGCACCCGGGCAGGGGCTAGAGACCCAGTACTTC.

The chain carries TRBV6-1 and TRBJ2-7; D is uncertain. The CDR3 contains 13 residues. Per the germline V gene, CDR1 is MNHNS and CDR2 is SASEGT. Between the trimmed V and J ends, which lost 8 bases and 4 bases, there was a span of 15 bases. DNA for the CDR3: TGTGCCAGCGGACCTTCTGGGGTTTACGAGCAGTACTTC. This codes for CASGPSGVYEQYF.

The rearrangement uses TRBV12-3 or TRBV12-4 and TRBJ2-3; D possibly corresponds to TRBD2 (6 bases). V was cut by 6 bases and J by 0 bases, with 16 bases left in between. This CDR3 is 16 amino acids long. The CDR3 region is CASRPLLGGSTDTQYF. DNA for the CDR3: TGTGCCAGCAGACCCCTCCTGGGGGGAAGCACAGATACGCAGTATTTT.

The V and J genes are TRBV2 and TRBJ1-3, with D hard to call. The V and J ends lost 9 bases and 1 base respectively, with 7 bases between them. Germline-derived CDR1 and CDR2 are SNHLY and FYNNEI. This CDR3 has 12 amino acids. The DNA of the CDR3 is TGTGCCAGAAGGATATCTGGAAACACCATATATTTT. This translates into CARRISGNTIYF.

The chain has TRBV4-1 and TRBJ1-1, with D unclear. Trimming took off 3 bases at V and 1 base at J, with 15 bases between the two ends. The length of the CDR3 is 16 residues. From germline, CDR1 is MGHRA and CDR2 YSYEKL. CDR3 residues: CASSQPRAGGNTEAFF. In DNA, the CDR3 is TGCGCCAGCAGCCAGCCCCGCGCGGGAGGGAACACTGAAGCTTTCTTT.

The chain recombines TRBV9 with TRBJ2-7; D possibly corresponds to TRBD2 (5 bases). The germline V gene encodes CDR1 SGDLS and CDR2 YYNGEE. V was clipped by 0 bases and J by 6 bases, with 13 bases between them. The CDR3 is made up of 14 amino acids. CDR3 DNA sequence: TGTGCCAGCAGCGTAGATAGCGCGGCGGCCGAGCAGTACTTC. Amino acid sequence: CASSVDSAAAEQYF. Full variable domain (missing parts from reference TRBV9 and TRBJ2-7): DSGVTQTPKHLITATGQRVTLRCSPRSGDLSVYWYQQSLDQGLQFLIQYYNGEERAKGNILERFSAQQFPDLHSELNLSSLELGDSALYFCASSVDSAAAEQYFGPGTRLTVT.

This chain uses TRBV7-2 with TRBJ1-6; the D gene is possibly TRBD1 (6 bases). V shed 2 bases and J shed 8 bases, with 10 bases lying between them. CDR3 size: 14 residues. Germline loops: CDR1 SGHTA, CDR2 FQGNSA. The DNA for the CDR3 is TGTGCCAGCAGCTTACAGGGGTTACATTCACCCCTCCACTTT. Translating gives CASSLQGLHSPLHF. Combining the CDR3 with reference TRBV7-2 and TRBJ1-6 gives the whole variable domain GAGVSQSPSNKVTEKGKDVELRCDPISGHTALYWYRQSLGQGLEFLIYFQGNSAPDKSGLPSDRFSAERTGGSVSTLTIQRTQQEDSAVYLCASSLQGLHSPLHFGNGTRLTVT.

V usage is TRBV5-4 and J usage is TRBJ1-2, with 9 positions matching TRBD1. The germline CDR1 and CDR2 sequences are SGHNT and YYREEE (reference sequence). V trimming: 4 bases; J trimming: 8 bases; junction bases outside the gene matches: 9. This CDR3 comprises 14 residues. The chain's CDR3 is CASSLGQGSLGYTF. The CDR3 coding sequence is TGTGCCAGCAGCCTGGGACAGGGATCATTGGGCTACACCTTC.

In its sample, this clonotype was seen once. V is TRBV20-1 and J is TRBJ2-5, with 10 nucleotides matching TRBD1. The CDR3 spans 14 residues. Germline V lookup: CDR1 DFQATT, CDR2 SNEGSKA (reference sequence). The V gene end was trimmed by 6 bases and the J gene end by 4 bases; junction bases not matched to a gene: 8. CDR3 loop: CSANRQGAGETQYF. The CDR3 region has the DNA TGCAGTGCAAACAGACAGGGGGCGGGAGAGACCCAGTACTTC.

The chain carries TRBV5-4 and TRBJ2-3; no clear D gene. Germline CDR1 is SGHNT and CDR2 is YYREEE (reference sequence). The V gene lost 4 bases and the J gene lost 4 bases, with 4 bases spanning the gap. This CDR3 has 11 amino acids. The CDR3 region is CASSDSDTQYF. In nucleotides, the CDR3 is TGTGCCAGCAGCGACTCAGATACGCAGTATTTT.

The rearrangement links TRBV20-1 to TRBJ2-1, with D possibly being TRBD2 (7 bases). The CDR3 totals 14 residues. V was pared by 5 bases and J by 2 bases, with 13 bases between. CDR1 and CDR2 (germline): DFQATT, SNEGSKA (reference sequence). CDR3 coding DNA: TGCAGTGCTCGGGGGGCCGAAACCTACAATGAGCAGTTCTTC. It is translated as CSARGAETYNEQFF.

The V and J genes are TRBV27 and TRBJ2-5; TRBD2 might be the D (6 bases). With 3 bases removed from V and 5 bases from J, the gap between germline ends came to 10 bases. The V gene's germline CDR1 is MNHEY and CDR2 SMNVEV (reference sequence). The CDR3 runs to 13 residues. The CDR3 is CASSFSRGETQYF. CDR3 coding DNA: TGTGCCAGCAGTTTTAGCCGGGGGGAGACCCAGTACTTC.

The CDR3 region has the DNA TGTGCCAGCAGTTACTCGAGTGCGGGTGGGGATTCACCCCTCCACTTT. This sequence encodes CASSYSSAGGDSPLHF. This chain joins TRBV6-5 and TRBJ1-6; D is unclear. Trimming removed 0 bases at V and 8 bases at J, with 14 bases between. Germline CDR1 MNHEY, CDR2 SVGAGI. This CDR3 spans 16 amino acids.

CDR3 loop: CASSHSDRMNTEAFF. As DNA, the CDR3 is TGCGCCAGCAGCCACTCGGACAGAATGAACACTGAAGCTTTCTTT. The chain employs TRBV4-1 and TRBJ1-1, with D maybe TRBD1 (6 bases). CDR1 MGHRA and CDR2 YSYEKL come from the germline V gene. The CDR3 extends over 15 amino acids. The V end was cut by 3 bases, the J end by 0 bases, with 11 bases between.

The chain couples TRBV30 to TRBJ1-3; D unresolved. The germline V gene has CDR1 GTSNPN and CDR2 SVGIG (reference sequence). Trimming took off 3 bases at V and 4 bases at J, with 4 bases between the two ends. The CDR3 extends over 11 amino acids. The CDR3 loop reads CAWRRGNTIYF. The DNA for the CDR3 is TGTGCCTGGAGACGGGGAAACACCATATATTTT.

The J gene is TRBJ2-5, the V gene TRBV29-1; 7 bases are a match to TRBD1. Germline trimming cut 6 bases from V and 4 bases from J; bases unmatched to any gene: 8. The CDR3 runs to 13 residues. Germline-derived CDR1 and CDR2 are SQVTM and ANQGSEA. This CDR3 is CSVTTGETETQYF. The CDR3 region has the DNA TGCAGCGTGACTACAGGGGAAACAGAGACCCAGTACTTC.